Given below is one TCR beta chain in context. As yet, its antigen is unknown. This record comes from a study of CD8 T cells in ankylosing spondylitis. Points from the study as a whole: Disease-linked clones reportedly concentrated significantly in matched ankylosing spondylitis synovial fluid. A subset of motif variants has previously been described in the synovial fluid and blood of reactive arthritis. What appeared characteristic of ankylosing spondylitis blood was a TCR beta motif of about eight highly homologous variants. Relatively scarce in peripheral blood, disease-linked clones were CD8+.

Quantitative 5'-RACE with molecular barcodes produced the TCR beta libraries. From the 5' RACE reads, TCRdb called clonotypes with MiXCR, one entry per CDR3 protein. The table records some 450,000 distinct CDR3 sequences, roughly 15% of them present only once. From germline, CDR1 is MGHDK and CDR2 SYGVNS. The CDR3 extends over 16 amino acids. V was pared by 2 bases and J by 1 base, with 6 bases of the junction left unmatched. Sequencing used blood, either unsorted or a sorted T cell fraction (not recorded which). The clonotype was recovered from a male donor with ankylosing spondylitis. V gene TRBV25-1 combines with J gene TRBJ2-7, with TRBD1 identical over 9 bases. CDR3 nucleotides: TGTGCCAGCAGTGAAATCTCCGGGACAGGGTCCTACGAGCAGTACTTC. As protein: CASSEISGTGSYEQYF.